These 13 T cell receptor beta chains originate from one sample sequenced in a study of cytotoxic CD8 clonotypes in ibrutinib-treated CLL. This table comes from immunoSEQ multiplex PCR, and its TCRdb copy is limited to in-frame clones, with some not included. The sample lists 90,000 to 95,000 clones; around 77% were seen once. The sequencing here drew on PBMCs, taken after 24 months of ibrutinib treatment. All receptors come from a human donor with chronic lymphocytic leukemia.

This rearrangement joins TRBV27 to TRBJ2-2, with 11 bases lining up with TRBD1. This CDR3 has 16 amino acids. CDR1 MNHEY and CDR2 SMNVEV come from the germline V gene (reference sequence). V lost 2 bases and J lost 7; bases outside the gene matches: 6. Here the CDR3 DNA reads TGTGCCAGCAGTTTAAGGGGGACAGGGGGGAACGGGGAGCTGTTTTTT. Translating it yields CASSLRGTGGNGELFF.

The V call is TRBV19, the J call TRBJ2-5; possibly TRBD1 for D (6 bases). The CDR3 runs to 16 residues. Germline loops: CDR1 LNHDA, CDR2 SQIVND (reference sequence). The V and J ends lost 3 bases and 1 base respectively, with 15 bases between them. This chain's CDR3 is CASSIGLRQVQETQYF. The CDR3 DNA follows: TGTGCCAGTAGTATCGGACTCCGACAGGTCCAAGAGACCCAGTACTTC.

V is TRBV29-1 and J is TRBJ2-1; 10 bases map to TRBD2. Germline CDR1 is SQVTM and CDR2 is ANQGSEA. V was pared by 8 bases and J by 4 bases, with 11 bases of the junction left unmatched. CDR3 length: 15 residues. The CDR3, as DNA: TGCAGCTCTGTACGGACTAGCGGTCCGTACAATGAGCAGTTCTTC. The encoded protein is CSSVRTSGPYNEQFF.

The chain joins TRBV9 to TRBJ2-2; the D gene is possibly TRBD1 (6 bases). The V gene's germline CDR1 is SGDLS and CDR2 YYNGEE. Trimming pared 6 bases from V and 8 bases from J, leaving 14 bases between. The CDR3 has 13 amino acids. The CDR3 loop reads CASTHRTEGELFF. The CDR3, as DNA: TGTGCCAGCACCCACCGGACAGAAGGGGAGCTGTTTTTT.

The chain recombines TRBV28 with TRBJ1-2; D uncertain. V lost 6 bases, J lost 2 bases, and 19 bases lay in between. Germline V CDR1 and CDR2: MDHEN, SYDVKM. The length of the CDR3 is 16 residues. CDR3 residues: CASSSPRGSSNYGYTF. The DNA of the CDR3 is TGTGCCAGCAGCTCCCCCCGGGGTAGCTCCAACTATGGCTACACCTTC.

CDR3 protein: CASSSPRNTEAFF. CDR3 DNA: TGTGCCAGCAGCTCCCCGAGGAACACTGAAGCTTTCTTT. This chain links TRBV7-9 with TRBJ1-1; D gene unclear. The length of the CDR3 is 13 residues. V was cut by 4 bases and J by 1 base, with 7 bases left in between. Germline CDR1 and CDR2: SEHNR and FQNEAQ (reference sequence).

This clone has only a few counts. The chain couples TRBV4-1 to TRBJ2-3; D not resolved. CDR3 length: 13 residues. Trimming cost V 4 bases and J 2 bases, with 7 bases left between them. Germline values: CDR1 MGHRA, CDR2 YSYEKL. CDR3 residues: CASSLYLTDTQYF. The CDR3 bases are TGCGCCAGCAGCCTGTACCTCACAGATACGCAGTATTTT.

This clone was observed once. This sequence joins TRBV4-1 and TRBJ1-5, with D maybe TRBD1 (5 bases). Germline CDR1 is MGHRA and CDR2 is YSYEKL. Trimming pared 1 base from V and 2 bases from J, leaving 21 bases between. There are 19 residues in the CDR3. The CDR3: CASSQGPGLGDYRNQPQHF. The CDR3 bases are TGCGCCAGCAGCCAAGGGCCGGGACTTGGGGATTATCGCAATCAGCCCCAGCATTTT.

This rearrangement joins TRBV27 to TRBJ2-2, with unresolved D. Germline-derived CDR1 and CDR2 are MNHEY and SMNVEV (reference sequence). The CDR3 sequence is 15 residues long. Between the trimmed V and J ends, which lost 3 bases and 2 bases, there was a span of 10 bases. The CDR3 nucleotides read TGTGCCAGCAGTTTTGGTGGGATTAACACCGGGGAGCTGTTTTTT. This gives the protein CASSFGGINTGELFF.

V usage is TRBV5-1 and J usage is TRBJ2-3; possibly TRBD2 for D (5 bases). V gave up 2 bases and J gave up 5 bases, with 6 bases separating them. The germline gives CDR1 SGHRS, CDR2 YFSETQ. This CDR3 has 12 amino acids. The CDR3 coding sequence is TGCGCCAGCAGCTTTGGAGGAGATACGCAGTATTTT. This codes for CASSFGGDTQYF.

This sequence joins TRBV19 and TRBJ1-5, with a possible D match to TRBD1 (6 bases). The V end lost 5 bases, the J end lost 0 bases, and 14 bases lay between the germline ends. Germline V CDR1 and CDR2: LNHDA, SQIVND (reference sequence). The CDR3 totals 16 residues. CDR3 amino acids: CASSGTWGASNQPQHF. In DNA form, the CDR3 reads TGTGCCAGTAGTGGGACATGGGGAGCTAGCAATCAGCCCCAGCATTTT. Full variable domain (rest looked up from reference TRBV19 and TRBJ1-5): DGGITQSPKYLFRKEGQNVTLSCEQNLNHDAMYWYRQDPGQGLRLIYYSQIVNDFQKGDIAEGYSVSREKKESFPLTVTSAQKNPTAFYLCASSGTWGASNQPQHFGDGTRLSIL.

Judged by abundance, this clone is large (0.1 to 1%). The chain couples TRBV7-6 to TRBJ2-1; unclear D gene. V lost 6 bases and J lost 6, with 6 bases in between. Germline-derived CDR1 and CDR2 are SGHVS and FNYEAQ. The length of the CDR3 is 11 residues. Here the CDR3 reads CASSLGNEQFF. The DNA of the CDR3 is TGTGCCAGCAGTCTCGGCAATGAGCAGTTCTTC.

CDR3 loop: CASSRTYTEAFF. The CDR3 nucleotides are TGCGCCAGCAGCCGGACATACACTGAAGCTTTCTTT. The chain links TRBV5-1 to TRBJ1-1; tentative D call: TRBD1 (5 bases). The length of the CDR3 is 12 residues. The ends were cut back, 4 bases at V and 3 bases at J, with 7 bases in the middle. Germline CDR1 and CDR2: SGHRS and YFSETQ.